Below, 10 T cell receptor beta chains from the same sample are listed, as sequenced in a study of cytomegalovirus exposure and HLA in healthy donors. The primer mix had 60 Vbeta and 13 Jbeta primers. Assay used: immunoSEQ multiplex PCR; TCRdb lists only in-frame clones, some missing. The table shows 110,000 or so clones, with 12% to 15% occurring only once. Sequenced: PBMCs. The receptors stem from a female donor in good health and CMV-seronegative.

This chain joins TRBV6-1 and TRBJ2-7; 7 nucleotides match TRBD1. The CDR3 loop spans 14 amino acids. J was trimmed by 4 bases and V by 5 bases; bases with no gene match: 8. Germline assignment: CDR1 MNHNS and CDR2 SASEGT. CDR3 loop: CASSPWDRLYEQYF. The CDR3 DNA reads TGTGCCAGCAGTCCCTGGGACAGACTTTACGAGCAGTACTTC.

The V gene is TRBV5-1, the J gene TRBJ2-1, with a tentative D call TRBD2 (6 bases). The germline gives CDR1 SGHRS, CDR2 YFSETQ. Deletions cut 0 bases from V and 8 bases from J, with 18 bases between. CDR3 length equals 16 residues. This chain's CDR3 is CASSLEGFGGSDEQFF. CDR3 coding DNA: TGCGCCAGCAGCTTGGAGGGGTTCGGGGGTTCGGATGAGCAGTTCTTC.

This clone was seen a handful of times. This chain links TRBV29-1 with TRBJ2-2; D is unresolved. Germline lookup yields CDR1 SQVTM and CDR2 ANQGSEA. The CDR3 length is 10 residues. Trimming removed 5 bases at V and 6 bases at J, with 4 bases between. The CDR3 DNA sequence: TGCAGCGTTTCATCCGGGGAGCTGTTTTTT. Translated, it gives CSVSSGELFF.

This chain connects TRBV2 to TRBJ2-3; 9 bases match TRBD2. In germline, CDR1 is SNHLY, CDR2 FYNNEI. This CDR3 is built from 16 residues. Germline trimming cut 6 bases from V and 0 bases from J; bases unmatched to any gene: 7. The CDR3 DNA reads TGTGCCAGCAGAGCGGGGGGCCGGGGGAGCACAGATACGCAGTATTTT. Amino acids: CASRAGGRGSTDTQYF.

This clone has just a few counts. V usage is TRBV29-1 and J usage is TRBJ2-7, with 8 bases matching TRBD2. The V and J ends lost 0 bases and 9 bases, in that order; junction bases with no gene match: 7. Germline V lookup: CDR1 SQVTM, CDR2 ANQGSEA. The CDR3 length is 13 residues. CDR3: CSVEESAGDGQYF. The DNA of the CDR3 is TGCAGCGTTGAAGAATCAGCGGGAGACGGGCAGTACTTC.

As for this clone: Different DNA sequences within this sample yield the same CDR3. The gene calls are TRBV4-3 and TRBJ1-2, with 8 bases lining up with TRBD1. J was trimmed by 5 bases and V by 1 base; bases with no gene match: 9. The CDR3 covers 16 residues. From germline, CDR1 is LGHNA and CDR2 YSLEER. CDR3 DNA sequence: TGCGCCAGCAGCCAAGGTGGACAGGGTGATTGGTATGGCTACACCTTC. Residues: CASSQGGQGDWYGYTF.

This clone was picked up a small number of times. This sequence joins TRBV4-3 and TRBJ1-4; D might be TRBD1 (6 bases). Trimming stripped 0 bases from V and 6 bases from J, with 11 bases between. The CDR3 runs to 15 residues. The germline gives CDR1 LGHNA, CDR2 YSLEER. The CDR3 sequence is CASSQEGGHHEKLFF. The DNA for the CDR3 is TGCGCCAGCAGCCAAGAAGGGGGACACCATGAAAAACTGTTTTTT.

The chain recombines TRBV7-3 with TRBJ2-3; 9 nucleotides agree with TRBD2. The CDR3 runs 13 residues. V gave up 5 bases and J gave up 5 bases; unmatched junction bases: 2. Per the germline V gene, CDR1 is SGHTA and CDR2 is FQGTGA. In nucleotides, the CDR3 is TGTGCCAGCAGCATTAGCGGGAGAGATACGCAGTATTTT. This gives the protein CASSISGRDTQYF.

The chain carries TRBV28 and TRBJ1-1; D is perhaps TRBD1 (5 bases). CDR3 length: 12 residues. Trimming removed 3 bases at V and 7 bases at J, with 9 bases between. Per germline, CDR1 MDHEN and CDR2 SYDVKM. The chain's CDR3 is CASSFVRDEAFF. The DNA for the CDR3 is TGTGCCAGCAGTTTTGTCAGGGATGAAGCTTTCTTT. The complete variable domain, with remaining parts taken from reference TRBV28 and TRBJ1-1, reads DVKVTQSSRYLVKRTGEKVFLECVQDMDHENMFWYRQDPGLGLRLIYFSYDVKMKEKGDIPEGYSVSREKKERFSLILESASTNQTSMYLCASSFVRDEAFFGQGTRLTVV.

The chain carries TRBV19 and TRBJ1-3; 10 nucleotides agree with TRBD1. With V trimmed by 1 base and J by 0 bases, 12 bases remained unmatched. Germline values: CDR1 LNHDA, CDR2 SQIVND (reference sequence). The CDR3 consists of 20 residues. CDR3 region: CASSIVAGTGVVRSGNTIYF. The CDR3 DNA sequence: TGTGCCAGTAGTATAGTAGCCGGGACAGGGGTCGTCCGCTCTGGAAACACCATATATTTT.